This T cell receptor beta chain came from a study of blood T cells in healthy people across ages. The CDR3 spans 13 residues. It was with a sample-barcoded 5' primer and a J-beta primer mix that a second PCR of roughly 7 to 12 cycles was run. TCRdb reprocessed the 5' RACE reads via MiXCR and lists one record per CDR3 protein. The top ten hold 18% of the sample, which has 550,000 to 600,000 distinct CDR3 sequences, 27% seen once. Per sample, at least 5.5 micrograms of total RNA were extracted. Sequenced sample: blood. This clonotype was obtained from a woman aged 70-85 years in good health. The rearrangement joins TRBV12-3 or TRBV12-4 to TRBJ2-5; D unclear. Matching the DNA end better, TRBJ2-1 makes the J call doubtful. The CDR3 protein is CASSPPWGYEQFF. The CDR3 coding sequence is TGTGCCAGCAGTCCCCCGTGGGGTTATGAGCAGTTCTTC.